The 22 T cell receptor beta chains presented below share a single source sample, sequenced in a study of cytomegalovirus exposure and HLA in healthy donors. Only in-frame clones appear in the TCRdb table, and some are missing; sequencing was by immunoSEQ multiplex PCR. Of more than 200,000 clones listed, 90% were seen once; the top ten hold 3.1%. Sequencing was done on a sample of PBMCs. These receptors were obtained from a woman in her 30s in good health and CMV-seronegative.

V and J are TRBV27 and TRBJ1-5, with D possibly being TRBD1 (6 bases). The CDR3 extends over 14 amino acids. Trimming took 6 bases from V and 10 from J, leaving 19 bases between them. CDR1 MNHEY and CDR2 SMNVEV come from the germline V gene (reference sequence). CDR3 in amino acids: CASSLRGHGGPQHF. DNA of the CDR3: TGTGCCAGCAGCCTCAGGGGCCACGGGGGTCCCCAGCATTTT.

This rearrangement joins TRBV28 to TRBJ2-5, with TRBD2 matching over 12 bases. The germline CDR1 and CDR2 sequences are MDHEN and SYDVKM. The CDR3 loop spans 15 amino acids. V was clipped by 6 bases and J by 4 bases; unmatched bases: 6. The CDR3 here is CASSMTSGSRETQYF. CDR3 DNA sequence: TGTGCCAGCAGCATGACTAGCGGGAGTCGAGAGACCCAGTACTTC.

The CDR3 bases are TGTGCCAGCAAGCAGTCAGTTGGGGTTGGCACCGGGGAGCTGTTTTTT. This encodes CASKQSVGVGTGELFF. The rearrangement joins TRBV27 to TRBJ2-2; D unresolved. Germline V gene lookup returns CDR1 MNHEY and CDR2 SMNVEV (reference sequence). The CDR3 spans 16 residues. Trimming left V 7 bases short and J 4 bases short, with 19 bases between.

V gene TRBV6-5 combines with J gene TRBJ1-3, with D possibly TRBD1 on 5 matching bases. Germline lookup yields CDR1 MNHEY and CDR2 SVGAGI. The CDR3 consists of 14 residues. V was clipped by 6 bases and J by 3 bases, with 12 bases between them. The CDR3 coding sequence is TGTGCCAGCAGGGGGCGTGGAGATGGAAACACCATATATTTT. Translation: CASRGRGDGNTIYF.

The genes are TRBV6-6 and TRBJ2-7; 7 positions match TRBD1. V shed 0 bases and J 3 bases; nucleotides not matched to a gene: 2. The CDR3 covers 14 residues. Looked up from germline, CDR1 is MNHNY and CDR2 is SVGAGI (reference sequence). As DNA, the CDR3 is TGTGCCAGCAGTTACTCGACAGGGTACTACGAGCAGTACTTC. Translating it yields CASSYSTGYYEQYF.

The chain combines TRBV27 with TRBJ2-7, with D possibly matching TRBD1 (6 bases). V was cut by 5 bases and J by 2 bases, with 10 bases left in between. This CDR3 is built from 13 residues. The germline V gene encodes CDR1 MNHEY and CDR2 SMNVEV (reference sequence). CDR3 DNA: TGTGCCAGCAGTCCCACAGGGACCTACGAGCAGTACTTC. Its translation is CASSPTGTYEQYF.

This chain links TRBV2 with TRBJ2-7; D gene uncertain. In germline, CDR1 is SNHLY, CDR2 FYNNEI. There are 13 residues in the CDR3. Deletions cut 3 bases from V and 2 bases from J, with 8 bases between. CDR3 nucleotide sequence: TGTGCCAGCAGTGAGGACGGAGCCTACGAGCAGTACTTC. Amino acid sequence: CASSEDGAYEQYF.

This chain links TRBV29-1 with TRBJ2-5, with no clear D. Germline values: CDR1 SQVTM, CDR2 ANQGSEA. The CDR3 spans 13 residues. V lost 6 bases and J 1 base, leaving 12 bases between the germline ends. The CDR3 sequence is CSVSGRAQETQYF. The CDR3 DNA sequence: TGCAGCGTCAGTGGACGGGCCCAAGAGACCCAGTACTTC.

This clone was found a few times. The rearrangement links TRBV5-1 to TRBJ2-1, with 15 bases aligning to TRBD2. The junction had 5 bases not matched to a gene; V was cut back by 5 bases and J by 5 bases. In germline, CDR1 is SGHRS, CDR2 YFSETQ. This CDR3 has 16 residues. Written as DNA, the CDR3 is TGCGCCAGCAGAATTGGACTAGCGGGAGGGGACAATGAGCAGTTCTTC. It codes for CASRIGLAGGDNEQFF.

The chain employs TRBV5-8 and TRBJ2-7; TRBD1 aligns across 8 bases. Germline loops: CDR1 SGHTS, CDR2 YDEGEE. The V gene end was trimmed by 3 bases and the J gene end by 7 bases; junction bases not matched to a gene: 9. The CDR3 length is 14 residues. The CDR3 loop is CASSWGTGRSEQYF. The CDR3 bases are TGTGCCAGCAGCTGGGGGACAGGACGGTCTGAGCAGTACTTC.

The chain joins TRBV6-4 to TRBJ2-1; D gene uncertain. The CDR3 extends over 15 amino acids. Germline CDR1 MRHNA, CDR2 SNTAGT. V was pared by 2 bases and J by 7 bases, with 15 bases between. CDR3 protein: CASSDTAQTVNEQFF. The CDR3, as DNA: TGTGCCAGCAGTGACACGGCACAAACAGTGAATGAGCAGTTCTTC.

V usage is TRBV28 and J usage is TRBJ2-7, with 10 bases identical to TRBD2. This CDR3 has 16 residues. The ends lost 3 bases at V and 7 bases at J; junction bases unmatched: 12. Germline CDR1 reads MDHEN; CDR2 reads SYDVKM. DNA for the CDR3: TGTGCCAGCAGTTTTTCTACGCTAGCGGGAGCTAGGGAGCAGTACTTC. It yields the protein CASSFSTLAGAREQYF.

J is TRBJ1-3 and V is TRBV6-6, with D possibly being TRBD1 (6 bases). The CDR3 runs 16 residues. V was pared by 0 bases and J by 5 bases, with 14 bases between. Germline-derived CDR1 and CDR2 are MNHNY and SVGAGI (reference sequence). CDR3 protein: CASSYSSQGSRNTIYF. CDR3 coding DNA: TGTGCCAGCAGTTACTCGAGCCAGGGGTCCAGAAACACCATATATTTT.

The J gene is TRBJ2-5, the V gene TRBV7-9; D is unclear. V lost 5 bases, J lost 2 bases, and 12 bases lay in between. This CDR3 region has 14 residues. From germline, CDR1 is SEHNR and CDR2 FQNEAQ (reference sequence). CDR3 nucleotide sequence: TGTGCCAGCAGCCCACGACTCTCTCAAGAGACCCAGTACTTC. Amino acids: CASSPRLSQETQYF.

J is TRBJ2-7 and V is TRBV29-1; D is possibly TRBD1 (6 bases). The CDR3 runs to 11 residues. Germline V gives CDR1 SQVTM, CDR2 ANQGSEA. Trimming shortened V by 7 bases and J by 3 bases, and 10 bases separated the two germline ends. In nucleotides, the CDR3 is TGCAGCGCAGGGGACGGCTACGAGCAGTACTTC. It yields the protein CSAGDGYEQYF.

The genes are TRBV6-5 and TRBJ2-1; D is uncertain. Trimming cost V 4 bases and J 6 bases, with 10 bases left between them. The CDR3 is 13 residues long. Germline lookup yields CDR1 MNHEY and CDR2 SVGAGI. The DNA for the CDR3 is TGTGCCAGCAGTTCAATTAAAGGCAATGAGCAGTTCTTC. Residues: CASSSIKGNEQFF.

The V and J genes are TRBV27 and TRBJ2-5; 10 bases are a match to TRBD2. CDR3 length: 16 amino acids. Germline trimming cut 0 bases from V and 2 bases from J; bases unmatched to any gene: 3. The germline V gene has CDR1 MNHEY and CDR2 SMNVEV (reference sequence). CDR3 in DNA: TGTGCCAGCAGTTTATCGCTAGCGGGAGCGCAAGAGACCCAGTACTTC. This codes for CASSLSLAGAQETQYF.

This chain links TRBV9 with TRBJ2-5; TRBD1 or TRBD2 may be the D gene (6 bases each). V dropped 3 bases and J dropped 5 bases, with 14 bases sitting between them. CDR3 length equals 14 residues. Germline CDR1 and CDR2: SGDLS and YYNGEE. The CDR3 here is CASSGGGGGETQYF. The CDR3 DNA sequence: TGTGCCAGCAGCGGAGGGGGAGGCGGTGAGACCCAGTACTTC.

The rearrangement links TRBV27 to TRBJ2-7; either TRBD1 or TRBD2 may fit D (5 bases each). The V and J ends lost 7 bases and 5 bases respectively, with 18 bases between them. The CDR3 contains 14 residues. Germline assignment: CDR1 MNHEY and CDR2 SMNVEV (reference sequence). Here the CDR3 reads CASTPGWGWHEQYF. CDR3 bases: TGTGCCAGCACCCCCGGGTGGGGGTGGCACGAGCAGTACTTC.

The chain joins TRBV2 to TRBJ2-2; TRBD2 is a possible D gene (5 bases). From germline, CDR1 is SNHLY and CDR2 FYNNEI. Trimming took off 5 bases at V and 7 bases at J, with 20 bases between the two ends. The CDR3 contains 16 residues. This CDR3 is CASSKNSQKEGGELFF. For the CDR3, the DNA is TGTGCCAGCAGTAAAAACTCCCAAAAAGAGGGCGGGGAGCTGTTTTTT.

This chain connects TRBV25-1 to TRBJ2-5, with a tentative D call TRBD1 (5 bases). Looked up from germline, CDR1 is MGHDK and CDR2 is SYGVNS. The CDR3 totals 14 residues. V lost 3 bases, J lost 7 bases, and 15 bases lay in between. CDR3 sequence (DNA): TGTGCCAGCAGTGACCCCCGCAGGGTGGGGACCCAGTACTTC. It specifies CASSDPRRVGTQYF.

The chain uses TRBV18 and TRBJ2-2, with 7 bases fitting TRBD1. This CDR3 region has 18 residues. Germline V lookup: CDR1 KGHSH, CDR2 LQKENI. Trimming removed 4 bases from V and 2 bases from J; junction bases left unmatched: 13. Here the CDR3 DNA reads TGTGCCAGCTCACGAGGGACAGAATCCCTATTCAACACCGGGGAGCTGTTTTTT. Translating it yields CASSRGTESLFNTGELFF.